Presented here are 27 T cell receptor beta chains from one specimen sequenced in a study of blood T cell repertoires in COVID-19 (dated by TCRdb to 2018 to 2020). Receptor libraries were prepared by the immunoSEQ multiplex PCR assay. Here the immuneACCESS table is served through TCRdb, limited to in-frame sequences with V and J called. Missing clones are a known gap in these copies; in checked studies unresolved V genes cover under half, and the rest lacks a known reason. Within this sample are roughly 90,000 clones, with approximately 85% of them counted one time only. The leading ten clones occupy approximately 2.8% of the sample. The sample comprised peripheral blood. Every receptor here comes from a woman aged 80 or over with COVID-19, enrolled during active disease.

This chain links TRBV7-8 with TRBJ2-7, with 7 bases lining up with TRBD2. J lost 4 bases, V lost 1 base, and 10 bases had no gene match. CDR3 size: 16 residues. Germline V gives CDR1 SGHVS, CDR2 FQNEAQ. CDR3 nucleotides: TGTGCCAGCAGCTTAGTCTGGGGGGGAGGGGATTACGAGCAGTACTTC. Protein product: CASSLVWGGGDYEQYF.

The chain employs TRBV27 and TRBJ2-1; 10 bases are shared with TRBD2. Per the germline V gene, CDR1 is MNHEY and CDR2 is SMNVEV (reference sequence). The CDR3 is 17 amino acids. Trimming cost V 8 bases and J 5 bases; bases outside gene matches: 15. In DNA, the CDR3 is TGTGCCAGCGGATCCCTACGCCTAGCGGGGGACAACAATGAGCAGTTCTTC. It encodes CASGSLRLAGDNNEQFF.

The CDR3 nucleotides are TGTGCCAGCAGCTTACGGACTAGCGGGGCCTACAATGAGCAGTTCTTC. Translated: CASSLRTSGAYNEQFF. The chain employs TRBV7-2 and TRBJ2-1; 12 bases match TRBD2. This CDR3 region has 16 residues. Per germline, CDR1 SGHTA and CDR2 FQGNSA. V was pared by 2 bases and J by 2 bases, with 1 base of the junction left unmatched. Based on the CDR3 plus reference TRBV7-2 and TRBJ2-1, the full variable domain is GAGVSQSPSNKVTEKGKDVELRCDPISGHTALYWYRQSLGQGLEFLIYFQGNSAPDKSGLPSDRFSAERTGGSVSTLTIQRTQQEDSAVYLCASSLRTSGAYNEQFFGPGTRLTVL.

This chain uses TRBV19 with TRBJ1-5; D is perhaps TRBD1 (6 bases). Per germline, CDR1 LNHDA and CDR2 SQIVND (reference sequence). Trimming took off 6 bases at V and 0 bases at J, with 12 bases between the two ends. The CDR3 covers 15 residues. CDR3 nucleotide sequence: TGTGCCAGTAGAACACAGGGCCATAGCAATCAGCCCCAGCATTTT. This codes for CASRTQGHSNQPQHF.

V gene TRBV10-1 combines with J gene TRBJ2-7; D perhaps matches TRBD1 (5 bases). Trimming stripped 9 bases from V and 2 bases from J, with 14 bases between. Germline-derived CDR1 and CDR2 are WNHNN and SYGVQD (reference sequence). This CDR3 region has 13 residues. Here the CDR3 reads CARGAGQTYEQYF. The CDR3 DNA reads as TGCGCCAGAGGGGCAGGGCAAACCTACGAGCAGTACTTC.

This clone occurred a few times. The genes are TRBV2 and TRBJ2-1; D gene unclear. This CDR3 comprises 11 residues. The ends were cut back, 6 bases at V and 6 bases at J, with 6 bases in the middle. The V gene's germline CDR1 is SNHLY and CDR2 FYNNEI. As DNA, the CDR3 is TGTGCCAGCAGATGGCCCAATGAGCAGTTCTTC. The encoded protein is CASRWPNEQFF.

The table lists this clone with a few counts. The chain is built from TRBV10-3 and TRBJ2-3, with D possibly TRBD2 on 6 matching bases. The CDR3 sequence is 15 residues long. Trimming left V 7 bases short and J 5 bases short, with 19 bases between. Germline V gene data show CDR1 as ENHRY and CDR2 as SYGVKD. The CDR3 nucleotides are TGTGCCATCACCGGGGGAACTGCTGACAAAGATACGCAGTATTTT. Protein: CAITGGTADKDTQYF.

This chain connects TRBV27 to TRBJ1-2; TRBD1 matches at 7 bases. This CDR3 is 17 amino acids long. Trimming removed 0 bases from V and 4 bases from J; junction bases left unmatched: 11. CDR1 is MNHEY and CDR2 is SMNVEV in the germline V gene (reference sequence). CDR3 coding DNA: TGTGCCAGCAGTTTATCGAAATTTGCGACAGGGACCTATGGCTACACCTTC. As protein: CASSLSKFATGTYGYTF.

The V call is TRBV5-5, the J call TRBJ1-1, with unresolved D. This CDR3 is 13 amino acids long. The germline V gene has CDR1 SGHKS and CDR2 YYEKEE (reference sequence). Trimming pared 1 base from V and 0 bases from J, leaving 4 bases between. The CDR3 DNA reads TGTGCCAGCAGCTTGACGGTGAACACTGAAGCTTTCTTT. This sequence encodes CASSLTVNTEAFF.

This chain's CDR3 is CASSLLRIAGGVVDTQYF. DNA for the CDR3: TGTGCCAGCAGCTTACTTCGAATAGCGGGGGGGGTAGTAGATACGCAGTATTTT. The J gene is TRBJ2-3, the V gene TRBV11-2, with TRBD2 matching over 11 bases. This CDR3 has 18 residues. V trimming: 2 bases; J trimming: 5 bases; junction bases outside the gene matches: 12. CDR1 and CDR2 (germline): SGHAT, FQNNGV. The full variable domain, rest sourced from reference TRBV11-2 and TRBJ2-3, is EAGVAQSPRYKIIEKRQSVAFWCNPISGHATLYWYQQILGQGPKLLIQFQNNGVVDDSQLPKDRFSAERLKGVDSTLKIQPAKLEDSAVYLCASSLLRIAGGVVDTQYFGPGTRLTVL.

Only one count was recorded for this clone. The chain employs TRBV9 and TRBJ2-5; weak D call: TRBD1 (5 bases). CDR3 length equals 13 residues. V was shortened by 4 bases and J by 2 bases, with 9 bases between the two germline ends. The germline gives CDR1 SGDLS, CDR2 YYNGEE. CDR3 DNA sequence: TGTGCCAGCAGCTACTCAGGGCAAGAGACCCAGTACTTC. It translates to CASSYSGQETQYF.

The chain couples TRBV7-8 to TRBJ1-1, with TRBD1 matching 9 bases. Unmatched junction bases numbered 8, after V lost 5 bases and J lost 1 base. Germline CDR1 is SGHVS and CDR2 is FQNEAQ. This CDR3 is 16 amino acids long. As DNA, the CDR3 is TGTGCCAGCAGCAATCCCCCGGGACAGGGGAACACTGAAGCTTTCTTT. This encodes CASSNPPGQGNTEAFF.

V gene TRBV7-2 combines with J gene TRBJ2-1, with D possibly being TRBD2 (5 bases). The length of the CDR3 is 17 residues. Germline V gene data show CDR1 as SGHTA and CDR2 as FQGNSA. V dropped 2 bases and J dropped 2 bases, with 16 bases sitting between them. The CDR3 region has the DNA TGTGCCAGCAGCTTACCGCGGGCGTTTCGGACCTACAATGAGCAGTTCTTC. It encodes CASSLPRAFRTYNEQFF.

V gene TRBV5-1 combines with J gene TRBJ1-4, with D possibly being TRBD1 (5 bases). Per germline, CDR1 SGHRS and CDR2 YFSETQ. CDR3 length: 16 residues. Trimming stripped 4 bases from V and 0 bases from J, with 13 bases between. CDR3 DNA: TGCGCCAGCAGCGAACAGGCCGCCACAACTAATGAAAAACTGTTTTTT. The encoded protein is CASSEQAATTNEKLFF.

The V gene is TRBV13, the J gene TRBJ2-1; a possible D gene is TRBD1 (6 bases). The germline gives CDR1 PRHDT, CDR2 FYEKMQ (reference sequence). V was clipped by 0 bases and J by 2 bases, with 8 bases between them. This CDR3 has 15 amino acids. Written as DNA, the CDR3 is TGTGCCAGCAGCTTAGGACAGGGCCCCTACAATGAGCAGTTCTTC. Amino acids: CASSLGQGPYNEQFF. Drawing the rest from reference TRBV13 and TRBJ2-1, the complete variable domain is AAGVIQSPRHLIKEKRETATLKCYPIPRHDTVYWYQQGPGQDPQFLISFYEKMQSDKGSIPDRFSAQQFSDYHSELNMSSLELGDSALYFCASSLGQGPYNEQFFGPGTRLTVL.

J is TRBJ1-2 and V is TRBV18; no clear D gene. CDR1 and CDR2 from the germline V gene are KGHSH and LQKENI. This CDR3 has 17 amino acids. Trimming took 1 base from V and 0 from J, leaving 15 bases between them. The DNA for the CDR3 is TGTGCCAGCTCACCACTCACGCGGACGGGGTCTAACTATGGCTACACCTTC. This encodes CASSPLTRTGSNYGYTF.

This chain links TRBV29-1 with TRBJ2-2, with no clear D. Trimming took 4 bases from V and 1 from J, leaving 13 bases between them. Germline lookup yields CDR1 SQVTM and CDR2 ANQGSEA. This CDR3 contains 15 residues. The CDR3 sequence is CSVVWVDMNTGELFF. CDR3 DNA sequence: TGCAGCGTTGTGTGGGTCGACATGAACACCGGGGAGCTGTTTTTT.

The rearrangement joins TRBV13 to TRBJ2-7, with D unresolved. The CDR3 covers 13 residues. Germline V lookup: CDR1 PRHDT, CDR2 FYEKMQ (reference sequence). V lost 0 bases, J lost 1 base, and 4 bases lay in between. CDR3 protein: CASSLGASYEQYF. CDR3 in DNA: TGTGCCAGCAGCTTAGGCGCGTCCTACGAGCAGTACTTC.

The count of this clone is one. The chain recombines TRBV25-1 with TRBJ2-1; D possibly corresponds to TRBD2 (5 bases). The germline gives CDR1 MGHDK, CDR2 SYGVNS. CDR3 length equals 14 residues. V was cut by 8 bases and J by 0 bases, with 11 bases left in between. The CDR3: CASGRGGSYNEQFF. As DNA, the CDR3 is TGTGCCAGCGGGAGAGGTGGCTCCTACAATGAGCAGTTCTTC.

This clone was counted once. The rearrangement joins TRBV5-6 to TRBJ1-4; 9 positions agree with TRBD1. The CDR3 has 15 residues. V lost 4 bases, J lost 0 bases, and 1 base stayed unmatched. Germline V gene sequence: CDR1 SGHDT, CDR2 YYEEEE. CDR3 coding DNA: TGTGCCAGCAGCCGACAGGGGGCAACTAATGAAAAACTGTTTTTT. Amino acid sequence: CASSRQGATNEKLFF.

This clone was seen just once. The chain carries TRBV4-1 and TRBJ2-7, with D maybe TRBD2 (5 bases). This CDR3 region has 12 residues. V was shortened by 0 bases and J by 12 bases, with 12 bases between the two germline ends. Germline V gene lookup returns CDR1 MGHRA and CDR2 YSYEKL. The CDR3 region is CASSQDRGARYF. The CDR3 DNA is TGCGCCAGCAGCCAAGATCGGGGTGCTCGGTACTTC.

The gene calls are TRBV14 and TRBJ2-3; D gene unclear. Germline V CDR1 and CDR2: SGHDN, FVKESK. The CDR3 covers 12 residues. V lost 4 bases and J 5 bases, leaving 7 bases between the germline ends. The CDR3 protein is CASSPHRDTQYF. The CDR3 DNA reads as TGTGCCAGCAGCCCACACCGAGATACGCAGTATTTT. Using reference TRBV14 and TRBJ2-3 for the parts outside the CDR3, the full variable domain is EAGVTQFPSHSVIEKGQTVTLRCDPISGHDNLYWYRRVMGKEIKFLLHFVKESKQDESGMPNNRFLAERTGGTYSTLKVQPAELEDSGVYFCASSPHRDTQYFGPGTRLTVL.

The chain carries TRBV5-1 and TRBJ2-7; the match to TRBD2 covers 14 bases. The CDR3 consists of 17 residues. Germline V lookup: CDR1 SGHRS, CDR2 YFSETQ. The V gene end was trimmed by 1 base and the J gene end by 3 bases; junction bases not matched to a gene: 6. CDR3 in amino acids: CASSLFGTSGRFYEQYF. The DNA for the CDR3 is TGCGCCAGCAGCTTGTTCGGGACTAGCGGGAGATTCTACGAGCAGTACTTC.

This clone was detected only once. The chain links TRBV5-1 to TRBJ2-1; 8 nucleotides agree with TRBD2. CDR3 length: 16 amino acids. The germline V gene has CDR1 SGHRS and CDR2 YFSETQ. J was trimmed by 0 bases and V by 0 bases; bases with no gene match: 2. The CDR3 region has the DNA TGCGCCAGCAGCTTGGCCAGCGGGAGCTCCTACAATGAGCAGTTCTTC. Its translation is CASSLASGSSYNEQFF.

The V gene is TRBV6-1, the J gene TRBJ2-4, with D tentatively TRBD2 (6 bases). The CDR3 is made up of 16 amino acids. CDR1 is MNHNS, CDR2 SASEGT, per germline. The V and J ends lost 3 bases and 1 base respectively, with 13 bases between them. The CDR3: CASSEPRGWAKNIQYF. In DNA, the CDR3 is TGTGCCAGCAGTGAGCCCCGGGGGTGGGCCAAAAACATTCAGTACTTC.

The chain carries TRBV27 and TRBJ2-2; 7 positions agree with TRBD2. The CDR3 runs 16 residues. The V gene's germline CDR1 is MNHEY and CDR2 SMNVEV (reference sequence). V trimming: 3 bases; J trimming: 4 bases; junction bases outside the gene matches: 8. The CDR3 bases are TGTGCCAGCAGTTTCCTTCGACGCGGGGGCACCGGGGAGCTGTTTTTT. Translating gives CASSFLRRGGTGELFF.

The J gene is TRBJ1-2, the V gene TRBV5-1, with a weak D call TRBD1 (6 bases). The germline V gene encodes CDR1 SGHRS and CDR2 YFSETQ. The CDR3 contains 15 residues. The V gene lost 0 bases and the J gene lost 2 bases, with 11 bases spanning the gap. CDR3 sequence reads: CASSLVPGANYGYTF. The CDR3 DNA sequence: TGCGCCAGCAGCTTGGTGCCAGGGGCCAACTATGGCTACACCTTC.